This passage covers 28 T cell receptor beta chains from one sample sequenced in a study of CD8+ T cells in alopecia areata. RNA extraction was followed by reverse transcription into cDNA, which acted as the sequencing template. Clones were read by immunoSEQ multiplex PCR, and TCRdb kept only the in-frame ones, dropping some. Seen here are about 270,000 clones, 45% to 70% observed once, and the top ten hold more than 0.85%. Treatment noted: oral pan-JAK inhibitor, 5-10 mg twice daily. Sequencing used CD4+ T cells sorted from blood, obtained around week 53, from a patient treated with tofacitinib. These receptors originate from a human donor with alopecia areata.

This clone was seen more than once but under ten times. The chain is built from TRBV18 and TRBJ1-2; TRBD1 might be the D (5 bases). The CDR3 is made up of 14 amino acids. Germline assignment: CDR1 KGHSH and CDR2 LQKENI. V shed 2 bases and J shed 5 bases, with 12 bases lying between them. CDR3 residues: CASSPTTEGYGYTF. The CDR3 coding sequence is TGTGCCAGCTCACCAACCACCGAGGGGTATGGCTACACCTTC.

The chain has TRBV18 and TRBJ2-1; the D gene is possibly TRBD1 (5 bases). CDR3 size: 15 residues. In germline, CDR1 is KGHSH, CDR2 LQKENI. Trimming removed 3 bases at V and 8 bases at J, with 17 bases between. CDR3: CASSPPTGLQDEQFF. CDR3 sequence (DNA): TGTGCCAGCTCACCCCCGACTGGATTACAGGATGAGCAGTTCTTC.

This clone was found a few times. The rearrangement joins TRBV29-1 to TRBJ1-2; TRBD1 might be the D (6 bases). The germline gives CDR1 SQVTM, CDR2 ANQGSEA. CDR3 length: 11 amino acids. V lost 6 bases, J lost 4 bases, and 9 bases lay in between. This chain's CDR3 is CSVGGTYGYTF. CDR3 DNA sequence: TGCAGCGTAGGGGGAACCTATGGCTACACCTTC.

CDR3 sequence: CASRGDHLSTEAFF. CDR3 DNA: TGTGCCAGCAGGGGGGACCATTTGAGCACTGAAGCTTTCTTT. The gene calls are TRBV2 and TRBJ1-1; D perhaps matches TRBD1 (5 bases). The germline V gene has CDR1 SNHLY and CDR2 FYNNEI. The V and J ends lost 6 bases and 4 bases respectively, with 15 bases between them. This CDR3 comprises 14 residues.

V usage is TRBV30 and J usage is TRBJ2-5; 7 bases agree with TRBD1. The germline V gene encodes CDR1 GTSNPN and CDR2 SVGIG (reference sequence). V shed 7 bases and J 8 bases; nucleotides not matched to a gene: 7. CDR3 length: 11 amino acids. In nucleotides, the CDR3 is TGTGCCTTGGACAGGACCTTTACCCAGTACTTC. Translated: CALDRTFTQYF.

The CDR3 loop reads CASPTGSGNTIYF. The CDR3 DNA sequence: TGTGCCTCCCCGACAGGTAGCGGAAACACCATATATTTT. The V call is TRBV30, the J call TRBJ1-3; TRBD1 is a possible D gene (6 bases). The V and J ends lost 7 bases and 4 bases respectively, with 14 bases between them. CDR3 length equals 13 residues. Germline V gene data show CDR1 as GTSNPN and CDR2 as SVGIG (reference sequence).

This clone appeared a single time. The chain joins TRBV6-5 to TRBJ1-2; 7 bases align to TRBD1. Germline CDR1 reads MNHEY; CDR2 reads SVGAGI. This CDR3 has 14 amino acids. Unmatched junction bases numbered 7, after V lost 4 bases and J lost 5 bases. The CDR3 DNA reads TGTGCCAGCAGTTTTGGGACAGCGATTTATGGCTACACCTTC. As protein: CASSFGTAIYGYTF.

This clone was detected only a few times. The rearrangement joins TRBV19 to TRBJ1-5, with D uncertain. From germline, CDR1 is LNHDA and CDR2 SQIVND (reference sequence). V lost 7 bases and J 0 bases, leaving 13 bases between the germline ends. This CDR3 spans 15 amino acids. CDR3: CASIPLGGSNQPQHF. The CDR3 nucleotides read TGTGCCAGTATCCCCCTTGGCGGTAGCAATCAGCCCCAGCATTTT.

This clone has just one count. V usage is TRBV7-3 and J usage is TRBJ2-7; D possibly matches TRBD1 or TRBD2 (6 bases each). The ends were cut back, 4 bases at V and 6 bases at J, with 19 bases in the middle. In germline, CDR1 is SGHTA, CDR2 FQGTGA. The CDR3 has 15 amino acids. CDR3 sequence: CASSSLAQGQGEQYF. CDR3 DNA: TGTGCCAGCAGCTCCCTAGCGCAGGGGCAAGGCGAGCAGTACTTC.

The rearrangement links TRBV29-1 to TRBJ2-5, with 7 bases aligning to TRBD1. The CDR3 loop spans 15 amino acids. From germline, CDR1 is SQVTM and CDR2 ANQGSEA. The ends lost 4 bases at V and 5 bases at J; junction bases unmatched: 13. This chain's CDR3 is CSVGARGPPEETQYF. In DNA, the CDR3 is TGCAGCGTTGGGGCTAGGGGGCCGCCGGAGGAGACCCAGTACTTC.

The J gene is TRBJ2-7, the V gene TRBV2; D gene ambiguous. This CDR3 contains 10 residues. Looked up from germline, CDR1 is SNHLY and CDR2 is FYNNEI. The V and J ends lost 8 bases and 4 bases respectively, with 6 bases between them. Here the CDR3 DNA reads TGTGCCAGCGGCACTTACGAGCAGTACTTC. It encodes CASGTYEQYF.

This clone was picked up many times. This sample also contains other DNA sequences that code for the same CDR3. This chain connects TRBV7-9 to TRBJ1-6; a weak D match, TRBD1 (5 bases). Germline V gene data show CDR1 as SEHNR and CDR2 as FQNEAQ (reference sequence). The V gene lost 1 base and the J gene lost 10 bases, with 8 bases spanning the gap. This CDR3 comprises 13 residues. DNA of the CDR3: TGTGCCAGCAGCTTAGATGGGGACTCACCCCTCCACTTT. It codes for CASSLDGDSPLHF. Together with reference TRBV7-9 and TRBJ1-6, the CDR3 gives the full variable domain: DTGVSQNPRHKITKRGQNVTFRCDPISEHNRLYWYRQTLGQGPEFLTYFQNEAQLEKSRLLSDRFSAERPKGSFSTLEIQRTEQGDSAMYLCASSLDGDSPLHFGNGTRLTVT.

The genes are TRBV5-6 and TRBJ2-6, with no clear D. The CDR3 length is 15 residues. Trimming stripped 0 bases from V and 0 bases from J, with 4 bases between. Germline V CDR1 and CDR2: SGHDT, YYEEEE. The CDR3 DNA reads TGTGCCAGCAGCTTGGGGATCTCTGGGGCCAACGTCCTGACTTTC. Its translation: CASSLGISGANVLTF.

This chain joins TRBV4-2 and TRBJ2-3; D gene uncertain. V lost 0 bases to trimming and J lost 3 bases, with 13 bases between them. There are 16 residues in the CDR3. From germline, CDR1 is LGHNA and CDR2 YNFKEQ. CDR3 protein: CASSQDLAARTDTQYF. CDR3 DNA sequence: TGTGCCAGCAGCCAAGATTTGGCCGCCAGGACAGATACGCAGTATTTT.

This clone was seen more than once but under ten times. V gene TRBV30 combines with J gene TRBJ1-1, with D hard to call. Per the germline V gene, CDR1 is GTSNPN and CDR2 is SVGIG (reference sequence). The length of the CDR3 is 13 residues. The ends were cut back, 0 bases at V and 3 bases at J, with 8 bases in the middle. Here the CDR3 reads CAWSVRRHTEAFF. The CDR3 nucleotides read TGTGCCTGGAGTGTACGAAGGCACACTGAAGCTTTCTTT.

As to this clone: Different DNA sequences within this sample yield the same CDR3. CDR3 coding DNA: TGTGCCTGGAGTAGCTCCTATAATTCACCCCTCCACTTT. Encoded protein: CAWSSSYNSPLHF. The chain combines TRBV30 with TRBJ1-6; D unclear. V lost 2 bases to trimming and J lost 0 bases, with 2 bases between them. The CDR3 consists of 13 residues. Germline values: CDR1 GTSNPN, CDR2 SVGIG (reference sequence).

The chain uses TRBV15 and TRBJ1-2; 7 positions agree with TRBD1. Per the germline V gene, CDR1 is LNHNV and CDR2 is YYDKDF (reference sequence). V dropped 3 bases and J dropped 4; count of bases not matched to a gene: 8. This CDR3 comprises 15 residues. The CDR3 protein is CATSSSRGAGYGYTF. CDR3 bases: TGTGCCACCAGCAGTAGCAGGGGGGCCGGCTATGGCTACACCTTC.

This clone was observed a few times. This sample includes further DNA sequences coding for the same CDR3. The V and J genes are TRBV7-2 and TRBJ2-7; D is unresolved. V gave up 1 base and J gave up 4 bases, with 2 bases separating them. The CDR3 length is 11 residues. The germline V gene encodes CDR1 SGHTA and CDR2 FQGNSA. The CDR3 sequence: CASSLVYEQYF. CDR3 sequence (DNA): TGTGCCAGCAGCTTAGTATACGAGCAGTACTTC. Drawing the rest from reference TRBV7-2 and TRBJ2-7, the complete variable domain is GAGVSQSPSNKVTEKGKDVELRCDPISGHTALYWYRQSLGQGLEFLIYFQGNSAPDKSGLPSDRFSAERTGGSVSTLTIQRTQQEDSAVYLCASSLVYEQYFGPGTRLTVT.

This clone occurred many times. Other DNA sequences within the sample encode an identical CDR3. The CDR3 DNA follows: TGTGCCAGCAGCTTAAGGGAAGAGACCCAGTACTTC. Its protein is CASSLREETQYF. This chain joins TRBV7-9 and TRBJ2-5, with D hard to call. Germline CDR1 SEHNR, CDR2 FQNEAQ (reference sequence). V dropped 2 bases and J dropped 3 bases, with 4 bases sitting between them. The CDR3 is 12 amino acids.

Written as DNA, the CDR3 is TGCAGCGTCACACCCCCGAAGGAGGGCTGGGAGACCCAGTACTTC. Protein product: CSVTPPKEGWETQYF. This sequence joins TRBV29-1 and TRBJ2-5; tentatively, D is TRBD2 (6 bases). The length of the CDR3 is 15 residues. Trimming left V 6 bases short and J 5 bases short, with 22 bases between. CDR1 and CDR2 (germline): SQVTM, ANQGSEA.

This chain uses TRBV7-2 with TRBJ2-3; the D gene is possibly TRBD2 (5 bases). Trimming shortened V by 1 base and J by 0 bases, and 14 bases separated the two germline ends. Germline V gene sequence: CDR1 SGHTA, CDR2 FQGNSA. The CDR3 is made up of 17 amino acids. The CDR3 DNA is TGTGCCAGCAGCTTAGTGTCCTTGGGCGGGAGCACAGATACGCAGTATTTT. Translating gives CASSLVSLGGSTDTQYF.

In this sample, this clone turned up a few times. CDR3 protein: CASSYSGENTEAFF. As DNA, the CDR3 is TGTGCCAGCAGTTACTCAGGGGAGAACACTGAAGCTTTCTTT. The chain joins TRBV6-6 to TRBJ1-1; D is perhaps TRBD1 (5 bases). Per the germline V gene, CDR1 is MNHNY and CDR2 is SVGAGI (reference sequence). The V end lost 0 bases, the J end lost 1 base, and 6 bases lay between the germline ends. The CDR3 has 14 residues.

The rearrangement links TRBV10-3 to TRBJ2-3; no definite D call. Trimming took 1 base from V and 8 from J, leaving 4 bases between them. This CDR3 has 11 residues. CDR1 ENHRY and CDR2 SYGVKD come from the germline V gene. The CDR3 region has the DNA TGTGCCATCAGTGAGTTCTCTACGCAGTATTTT. Its protein is CAISEFSTQYF.

V gene TRBV10-3 combines with J gene TRBJ1-2; the match to TRBD1 covers 9 bases. This CDR3 has 14 amino acids. Losses at the gene ends were 2 bases for V and 6 bases for J; bases not matched to a gene: 4. Germline values: CDR1 ENHRY, CDR2 SYGVKD. Here the CDR3 DNA reads TGTGCCATCAGTGAGAGGACAGGGGCGAATGGCTACACCTTC. This sequence encodes CAISERTGANGYTF.

This chain links TRBV25-1 with TRBJ2-5; 11 nucleotides align to TRBD1. With V trimmed by 3 bases and J by 5 bases, 11 bases remained unmatched. This CDR3 comprises 17 residues. Germline loops: CDR1 MGHDK, CDR2 SYGVNS. The chain's CDR3 is CASSEGRDRGIRETQYF. In DNA, the CDR3 is TGTGCCAGCAGTGAGGGGCGGGACAGGGGGATTCGGGAGACCCAGTACTTC.

The chain is built from TRBV2 and TRBJ1-5; possible D gene TRBD1, 5 bases. In germline, CDR1 is SNHLY, CDR2 FYNNEI. The CDR3 runs 16 residues. With 6 bases removed from V and 1 base from J, the gap between germline ends came to 16 bases. The CDR3 DNA reads TGTGCCAGCAGCCTGAACGTATGGGGGAGCAATCAGCCCCAGCATTTT. This gives the protein CASSLNVWGSNQPQHF.

This clone appeared once. The chain joins TRBV2 to TRBJ1-4; D might be TRBD1 (5 bases). V dropped 5 bases and J dropped 5 bases, with 12 bases sitting between them. The CDR3 has 14 residues. Germline assignment: CDR1 SNHLY and CDR2 FYNNEI. The CDR3 loop reads CASSRGSRNEKLFF. CDR3 bases: TGTGCCAGCAGTAGGGGCAGTCGAAATGAAAAACTGTTTTTT.

This clone was observed once. The genes are TRBV7-6 and TRBJ2-7; D is perhaps TRBD2 (5 bases). Germline V lookup: CDR1 SGHVS, CDR2 FNYEAQ. The length of the CDR3 is 12 residues. Trimming took off 8 bases at V and 9 bases at J, with 17 bases between the two ends. The CDR3 sequence is CASGMGGPGQYF. The CDR3 DNA sequence: TGTGCCAGCGGCATGGGCGGGCCAGGGCAGTACTTC.